This T cell receptor (beta chain) was obtained from a study of shared clonotypes between healthy human individuals. Profiling relied on immunoSEQ multiplex PCR, and the TCRdb table lists in-frame clones only, not all of them. The sample has 500,000 or so clones; about 96% are singletons. This CDR3 is built from 12 residues. V dropped 8 bases and J dropped 2 bases, with 8 bases sitting between them. Per the germline V gene, CDR1 is MDHEN and CDR2 is SYDVKM. The sample comprised naive CD4+ T cells sorted from blood. Subset: CD45RA+ positively selected. The gene calls are TRBV28 and TRBJ2-3; D gene uncertain. This sequence was found in a woman under 40 in good health. The CDR3 DNA reads TGTGCCAGCTTAGCCACCACAGATACGCAGTATTTT. This gives the protein CASLATTDTQYF.